The 6 T cell receptor beta chains in this list originate from one sample, sequenced in a study of lymphopenia after photon versus proton radiotherapy. Assay: immunoSEQ multiplex PCR; the TCRdb copy retains only in-frame clones and omits some. The sample lists roughly 64,000 clones, 87% occurring once. This specimen was peripheral blood, taken from a patient treated with proton-based radiotherapy. Receptors were obtained from a man at least 80 years old with esophageal cancer.

The chain couples TRBV6-4 to TRBJ1-1, with TRBD1 matching 12 bases. V shed 6 bases and J 6 bases; nucleotides not matched to a gene: 2. The CDR3 extends over 13 amino acids. Germline V gene sequence: CDR1 MRHNA, CDR2 SNTAGT. CDR3 coding DNA: TGTGCCAGCAGGGGACAGGGGGCGTCTGAAGCTTTCTTT. Translation: CASRGQGASEAFF.

The chain joins TRBV10-3 to TRBJ1-5; 8 nucleotides match TRBD1. The CDR3 is 15 residues long. Germline CDR1 ENHRY, CDR2 SYGVKD. The J segment lost 7 bases and the V segment lost 6 bases, leaving 11 bases of the junction unmatched. The DNA of the CDR3 is TGTGCCATCAGCGATACAGGGGGGTGGGACCAGCCCCAGCATTTT. Its protein is CAISDTGGWDQPQHF.

The J gene is TRBJ1-1, the V gene TRBV9; a weak D match, TRBD1 (5 bases). The V end lost 4 bases, the J end lost 4 bases, and 23 bases lay between the germline ends. Germline values: CDR1 SGDLS, CDR2 YYNGEE. CDR3 length: 17 residues. The CDR3: CASSPSGTPSRSTEAFF. The CDR3 nucleotides are TGTGCCAGCAGCCCCTCCGGGACCCCGTCGCGTAGCACTGAAGCTTTCTTT.

The genes are TRBV7-2 and TRBJ2-3; D not certain. Germline CDR1 and CDR2: SGHTA and FQGNSA. The length of the CDR3 is 15 residues. Deletions cut 1 base from V and 3 bases from J, with 11 bases between. CDR3 in DNA: TGTGCCAGCAGCTTAGTGTTGGGGTGGACAGATACGCAGTATTTT. As protein: CASSLVLGWTDTQYF.

This chain connects TRBV4-2 to TRBJ2-5, with a weak D call TRBD1 (5 bases). Trimming removed 0 bases from V and 7 bases from J, with 18 bases in between. The CDR3 contains 16 residues. Per the germline V gene, CDR1 is LGHNA and CDR2 is YNFKEQ. The CDR3 DNA follows: TGTGCCAGCAGCCAAGATCGTGGGCAGGGCTTGATGACCCAGTACTTC. It specifies CASSQDRGQGLMTQYF.

The CDR3 DNA is TGTGCCAGTACCATGTTTGGCGGGGCAAGCACAGATACGCAGTATTTT. Translated, it gives CASTMFGGASTDTQYF. The chain uses TRBV19 and TRBJ2-3; D may be TRBD2 (6 bases). This CDR3 comprises 16 residues. CDR1 and CDR2 from the germline V gene are LNHDA and SQIVND (reference sequence). V was trimmed by 7 bases and J by 0 bases, leaving 17 bases between them.